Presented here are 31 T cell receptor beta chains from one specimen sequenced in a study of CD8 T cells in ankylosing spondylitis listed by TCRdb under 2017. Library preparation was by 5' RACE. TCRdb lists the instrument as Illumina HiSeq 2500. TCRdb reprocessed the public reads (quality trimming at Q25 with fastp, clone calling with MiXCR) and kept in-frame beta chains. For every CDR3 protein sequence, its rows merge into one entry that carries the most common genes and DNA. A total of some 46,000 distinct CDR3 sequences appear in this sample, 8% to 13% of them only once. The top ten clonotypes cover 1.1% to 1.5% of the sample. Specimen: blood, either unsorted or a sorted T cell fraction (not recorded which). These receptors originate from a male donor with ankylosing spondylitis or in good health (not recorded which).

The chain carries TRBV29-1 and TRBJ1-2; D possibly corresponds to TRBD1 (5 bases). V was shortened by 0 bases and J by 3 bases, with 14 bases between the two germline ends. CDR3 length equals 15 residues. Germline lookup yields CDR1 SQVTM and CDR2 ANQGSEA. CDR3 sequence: CSVEDQGPTDYGYTF. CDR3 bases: TGCAGCGTTGAAGATCAGGGCCCTACGGACTATGGCTACACCTTC.

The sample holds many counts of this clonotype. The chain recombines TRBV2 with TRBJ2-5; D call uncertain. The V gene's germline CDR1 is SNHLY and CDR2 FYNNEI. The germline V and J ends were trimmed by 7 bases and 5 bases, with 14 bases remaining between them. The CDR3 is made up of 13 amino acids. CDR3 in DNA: TGTGCCAGCACCGGGTCCCCCTTTGAGACCCAGTACTTC. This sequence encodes CASTGSPFETQYF.

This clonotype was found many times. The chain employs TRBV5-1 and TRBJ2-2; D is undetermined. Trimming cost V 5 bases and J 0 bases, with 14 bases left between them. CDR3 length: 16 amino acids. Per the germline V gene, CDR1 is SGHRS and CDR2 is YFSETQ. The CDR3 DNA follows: TGCGCCAGCAGTAGGATGAACTCCGCGAACACCGGGGAGCTGTTTTTT. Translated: CASSRMNSANTGELFF.

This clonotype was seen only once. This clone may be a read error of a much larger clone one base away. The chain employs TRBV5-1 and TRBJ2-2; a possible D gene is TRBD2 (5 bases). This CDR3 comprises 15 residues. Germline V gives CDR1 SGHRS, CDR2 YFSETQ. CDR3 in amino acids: CTSGLGQLNSGELFF. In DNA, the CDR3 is TGCACCAGCGGCTTAGGGCAACTCAACTCCGGGGAGCTGTTTTTT.

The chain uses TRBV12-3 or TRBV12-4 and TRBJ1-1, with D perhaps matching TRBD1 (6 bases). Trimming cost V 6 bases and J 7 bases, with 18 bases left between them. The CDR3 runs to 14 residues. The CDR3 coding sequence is TGTGCCAGCAGCCTAGTCCTCTGGACAGATGAAGCTTTCTTT. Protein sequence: CASSLVLWTDEAFF.

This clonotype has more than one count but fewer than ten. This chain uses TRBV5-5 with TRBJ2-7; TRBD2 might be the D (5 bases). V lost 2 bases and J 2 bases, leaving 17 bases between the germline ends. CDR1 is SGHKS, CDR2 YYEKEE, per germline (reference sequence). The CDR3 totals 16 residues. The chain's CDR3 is CASSFENTGLTYEQYF. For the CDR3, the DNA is TGTGCCAGCAGCTTCGAGAATACGGGATTGACCTACGAGCAGTACTTC.

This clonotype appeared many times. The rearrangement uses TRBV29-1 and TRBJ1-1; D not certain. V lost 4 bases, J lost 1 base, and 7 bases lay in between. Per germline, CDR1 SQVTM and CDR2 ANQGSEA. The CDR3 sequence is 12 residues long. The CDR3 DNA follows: TGCAGCGTTGCTCAGCGGAACACTGAAGCTTTCTTT. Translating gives CSVAQRNTEAFF.

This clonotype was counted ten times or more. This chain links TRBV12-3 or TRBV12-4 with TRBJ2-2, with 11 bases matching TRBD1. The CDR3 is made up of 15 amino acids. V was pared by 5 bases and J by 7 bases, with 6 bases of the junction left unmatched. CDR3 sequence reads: CASSDRDRGFGELFF. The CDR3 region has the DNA TGTGCCAGCAGTGACCGGGACAGGGGGTTCGGGGAGCTGTTTTTT.

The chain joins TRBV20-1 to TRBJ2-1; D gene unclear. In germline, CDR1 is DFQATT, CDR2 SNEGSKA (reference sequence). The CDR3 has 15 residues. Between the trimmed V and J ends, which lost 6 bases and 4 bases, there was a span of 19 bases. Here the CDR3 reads CSAASPSPEYNEQFF. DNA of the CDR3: TGCAGTGCCGCCTCGCCGAGCCCTGAATACAATGAGCAGTTCTTC.

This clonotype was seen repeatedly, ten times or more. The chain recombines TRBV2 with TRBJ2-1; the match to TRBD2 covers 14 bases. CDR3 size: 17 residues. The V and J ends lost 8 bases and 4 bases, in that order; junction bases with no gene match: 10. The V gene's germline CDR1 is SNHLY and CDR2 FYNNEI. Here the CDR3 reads CASLGPGLAGAYNEQFF. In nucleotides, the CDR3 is TGTGCCAGCCTCGGTCCGGGACTAGCGGGGGCGTACAATGAGCAGTTCTTC.

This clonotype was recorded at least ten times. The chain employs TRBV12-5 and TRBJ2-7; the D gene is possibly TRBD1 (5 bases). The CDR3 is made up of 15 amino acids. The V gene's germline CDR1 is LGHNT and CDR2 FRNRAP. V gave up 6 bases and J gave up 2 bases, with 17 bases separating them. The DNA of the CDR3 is TGTGCTAGTGGACAAGACAGTCACCCTACCTACGAGCAGTACTTC. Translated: CASGQDSHPTYEQYF.

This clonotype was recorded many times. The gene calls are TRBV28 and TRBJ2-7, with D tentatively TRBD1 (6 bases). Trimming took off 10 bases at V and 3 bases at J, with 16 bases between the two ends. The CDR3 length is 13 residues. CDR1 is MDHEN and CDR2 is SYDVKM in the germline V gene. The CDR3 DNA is TGTGCCATTCGTTGGTCCAGGGGCTACGAGCAGTACTTC. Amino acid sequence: CAIRWSRGYEQYF.

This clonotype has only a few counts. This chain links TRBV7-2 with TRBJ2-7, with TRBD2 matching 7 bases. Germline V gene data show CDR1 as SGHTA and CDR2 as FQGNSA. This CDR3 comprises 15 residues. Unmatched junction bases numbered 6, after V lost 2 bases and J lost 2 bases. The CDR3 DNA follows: TGTGCCAGCAGCTTACCTGGCGGGGGTCCCTACGAGCAGTACTTC. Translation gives CASSLPGGGPYEQYF.

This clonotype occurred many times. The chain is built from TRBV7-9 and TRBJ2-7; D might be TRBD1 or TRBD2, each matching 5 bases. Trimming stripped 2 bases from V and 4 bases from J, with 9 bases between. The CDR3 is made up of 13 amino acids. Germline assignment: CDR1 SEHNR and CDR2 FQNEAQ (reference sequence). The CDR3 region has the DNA TGTGCCAGCAGCTTAATTGGGGGATACGAGCAGTACTTC. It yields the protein CASSLIGGYEQYF.

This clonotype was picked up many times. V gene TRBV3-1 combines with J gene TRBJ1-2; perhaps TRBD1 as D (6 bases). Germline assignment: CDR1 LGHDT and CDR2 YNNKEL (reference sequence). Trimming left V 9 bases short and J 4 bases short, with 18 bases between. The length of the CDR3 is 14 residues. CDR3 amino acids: CASSGTTFGYGYTF. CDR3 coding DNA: TGTGCCAGTAGCGGGACAACGTTTGGCTATGGCTACACCTTC. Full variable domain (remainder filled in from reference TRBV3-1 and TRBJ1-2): DTAVSQTPKYLVTQMGNDKSIKCEQNLGHDTMYWYKQDSKKFLKIMFSYNNKELIINETVPNRFSPKSPDKAHLNLHINSLELGDSAVYFCASSGTTFGYGYTFGSGTRLTVV.

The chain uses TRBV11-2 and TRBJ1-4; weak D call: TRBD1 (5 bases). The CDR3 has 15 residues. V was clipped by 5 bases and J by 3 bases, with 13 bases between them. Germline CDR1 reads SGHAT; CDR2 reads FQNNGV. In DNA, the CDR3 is TGTGCCAGCAGCCCTGCCCGACAGCCTAATGAAAAACTGTTTTTT. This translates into CASSPARQPNEKLFF.

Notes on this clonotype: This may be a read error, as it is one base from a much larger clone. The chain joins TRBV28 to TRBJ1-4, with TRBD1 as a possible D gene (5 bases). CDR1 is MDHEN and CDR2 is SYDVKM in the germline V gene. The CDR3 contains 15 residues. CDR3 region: CASRPSGRGEETLFF. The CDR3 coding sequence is TGTGCCAGCAGGCCCTCGGGACGGGGAGAGGAAACACTGTTTTTT.

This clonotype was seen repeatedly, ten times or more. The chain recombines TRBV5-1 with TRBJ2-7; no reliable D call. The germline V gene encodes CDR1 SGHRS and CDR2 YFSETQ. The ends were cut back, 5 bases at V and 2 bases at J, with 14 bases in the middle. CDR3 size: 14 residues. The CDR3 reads CASRAGLIAYEQYF. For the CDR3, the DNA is TGCGCCAGCAGGGCTGGGCTGATTGCCTACGAGCAGTACTTC.

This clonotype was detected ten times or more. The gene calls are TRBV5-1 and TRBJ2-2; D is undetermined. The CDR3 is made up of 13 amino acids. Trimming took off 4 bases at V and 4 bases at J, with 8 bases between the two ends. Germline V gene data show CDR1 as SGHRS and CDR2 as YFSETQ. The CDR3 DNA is TGCGCCAGCAGCCTTGAAGTCACCGGGGAGCTGTTTTTT. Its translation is CASSLEVTGELFF. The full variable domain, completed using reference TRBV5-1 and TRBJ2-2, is KAGVTQTPRYLIKTRGQQVTLSCSPISGHRSVSWYQQTPGQGLQFLFEYFSETQRNKGNFPGRFSGRQFSNSRSEMNVSTLELGDSALYLCASSLEVTGELFFGEGSRLTVL.

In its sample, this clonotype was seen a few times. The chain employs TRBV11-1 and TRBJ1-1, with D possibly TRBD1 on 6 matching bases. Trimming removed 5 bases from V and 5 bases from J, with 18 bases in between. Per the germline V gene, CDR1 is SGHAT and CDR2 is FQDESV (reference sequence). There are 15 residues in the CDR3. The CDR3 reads CASSAELQGWTEAFF. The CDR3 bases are TGTGCCAGCAGCGCAGAACTACAGGGTTGGACTGAAGCTTTCTTT.

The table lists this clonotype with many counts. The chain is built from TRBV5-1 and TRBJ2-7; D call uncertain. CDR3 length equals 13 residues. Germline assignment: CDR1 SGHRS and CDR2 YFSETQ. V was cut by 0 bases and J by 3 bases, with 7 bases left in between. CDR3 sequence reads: CASSLEIDYEQYF. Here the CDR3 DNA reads TGCGCCAGCAGCTTGGAAATAGACTACGAGCAGTACTTC.

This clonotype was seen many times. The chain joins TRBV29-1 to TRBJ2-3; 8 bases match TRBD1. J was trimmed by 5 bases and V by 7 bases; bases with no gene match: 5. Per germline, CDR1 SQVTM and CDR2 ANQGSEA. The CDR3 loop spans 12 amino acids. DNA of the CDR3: TGCAGCGGATCGACAGGGGTAGATACGCAGTATTTT. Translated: CSGSTGVDTQYF.

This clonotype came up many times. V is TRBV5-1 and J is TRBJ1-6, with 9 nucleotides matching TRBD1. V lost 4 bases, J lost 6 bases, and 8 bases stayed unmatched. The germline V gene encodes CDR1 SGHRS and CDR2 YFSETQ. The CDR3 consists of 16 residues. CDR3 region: CASSQGQGIGNSPLHF. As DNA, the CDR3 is TGCGCCAGCAGCCAGGGACAGGGCATCGGTAATTCACCCCTCCACTTT.

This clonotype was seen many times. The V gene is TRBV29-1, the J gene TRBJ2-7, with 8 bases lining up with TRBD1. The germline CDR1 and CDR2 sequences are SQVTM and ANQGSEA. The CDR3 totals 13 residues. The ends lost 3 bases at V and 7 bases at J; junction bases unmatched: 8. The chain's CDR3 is CSVEDRAYGEQYF. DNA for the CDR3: TGCAGCGTTGAGGACAGGGCTTACGGAGAGCAGTACTTC.

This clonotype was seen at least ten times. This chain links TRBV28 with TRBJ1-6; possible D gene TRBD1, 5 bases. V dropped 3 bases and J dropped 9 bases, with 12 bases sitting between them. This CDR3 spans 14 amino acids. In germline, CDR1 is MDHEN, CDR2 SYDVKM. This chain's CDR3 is CASSFGARSSPLHF. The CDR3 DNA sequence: TGTGCCAGCAGTTTCGGGGCCCGTAGTTCACCCCTCCACTTT.

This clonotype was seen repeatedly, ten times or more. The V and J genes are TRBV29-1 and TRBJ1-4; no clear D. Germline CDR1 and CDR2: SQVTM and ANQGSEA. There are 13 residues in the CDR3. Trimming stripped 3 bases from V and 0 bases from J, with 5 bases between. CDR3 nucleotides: TGCAGCGTTGAGGGTGCAACTAATGAAAAACTGTTTTTT. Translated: CSVEGATNEKLFF.

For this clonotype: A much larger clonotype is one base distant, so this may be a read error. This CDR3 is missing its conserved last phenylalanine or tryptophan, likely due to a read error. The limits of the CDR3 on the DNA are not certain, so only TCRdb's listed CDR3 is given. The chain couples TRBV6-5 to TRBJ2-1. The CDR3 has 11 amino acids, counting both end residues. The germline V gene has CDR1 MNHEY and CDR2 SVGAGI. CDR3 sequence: CASSYSTREFS.

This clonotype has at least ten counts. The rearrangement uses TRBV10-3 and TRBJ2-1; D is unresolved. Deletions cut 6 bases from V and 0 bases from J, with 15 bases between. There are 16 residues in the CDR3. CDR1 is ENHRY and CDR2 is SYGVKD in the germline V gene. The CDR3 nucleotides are TGTGCCATCAGAATGGCAGGCCAGCACTCCTACAATGAGCAGTTCTTC. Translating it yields CAIRMAGQHSYNEQFF.

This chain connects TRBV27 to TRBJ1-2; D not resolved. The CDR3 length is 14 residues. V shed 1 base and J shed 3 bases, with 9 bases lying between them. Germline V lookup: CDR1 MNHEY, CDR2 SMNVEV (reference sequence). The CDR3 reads CASSLFPRDYGYTF. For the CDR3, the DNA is TGTGCCAGCAGTTTATTTCCCCGGGACTATGGCTACACCTTC.

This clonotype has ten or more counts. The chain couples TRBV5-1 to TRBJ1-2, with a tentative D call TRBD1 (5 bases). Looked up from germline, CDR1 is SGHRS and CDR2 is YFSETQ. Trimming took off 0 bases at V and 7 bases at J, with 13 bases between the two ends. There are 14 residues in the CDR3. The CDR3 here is CASSLADGAAGYTF. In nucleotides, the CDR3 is TGCGCCAGCAGCTTGGCGGATGGGGCCGCTGGCTACACCTTC.

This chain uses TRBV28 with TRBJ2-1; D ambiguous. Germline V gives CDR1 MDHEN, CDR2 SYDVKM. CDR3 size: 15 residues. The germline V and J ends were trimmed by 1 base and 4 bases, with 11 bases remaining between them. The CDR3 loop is CASSLLAEYYNEQFF. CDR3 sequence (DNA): TGTGCCAGCAGTTTATTAGCCGAGTATTACAATGAGCAGTTCTTC.